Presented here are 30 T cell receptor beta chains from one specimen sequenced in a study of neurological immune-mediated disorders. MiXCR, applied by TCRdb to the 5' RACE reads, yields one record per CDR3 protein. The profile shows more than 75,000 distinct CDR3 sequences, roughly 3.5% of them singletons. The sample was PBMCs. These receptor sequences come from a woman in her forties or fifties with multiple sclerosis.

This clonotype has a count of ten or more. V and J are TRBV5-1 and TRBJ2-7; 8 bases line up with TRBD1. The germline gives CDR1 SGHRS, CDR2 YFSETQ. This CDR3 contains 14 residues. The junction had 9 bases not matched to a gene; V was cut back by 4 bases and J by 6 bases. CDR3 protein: CASSPPTGDPEQYF. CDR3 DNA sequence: TGCGCCAGCAGCCCGCCGACAGGGGATCCCGAGCAGTACTTC.

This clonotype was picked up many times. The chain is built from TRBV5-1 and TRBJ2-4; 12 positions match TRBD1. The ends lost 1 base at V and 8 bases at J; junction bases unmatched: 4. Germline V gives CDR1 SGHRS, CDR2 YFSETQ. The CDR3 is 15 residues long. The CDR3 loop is CASSLRDRGLHIQYF. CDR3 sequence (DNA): TGCGCCAGCAGCTTGCGGGACAGGGGGCTGCACATTCAGTACTTC.

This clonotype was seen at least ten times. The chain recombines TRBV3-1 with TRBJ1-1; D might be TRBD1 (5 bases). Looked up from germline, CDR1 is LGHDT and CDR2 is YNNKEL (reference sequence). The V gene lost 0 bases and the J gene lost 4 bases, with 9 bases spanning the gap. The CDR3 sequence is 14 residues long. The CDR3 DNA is TGTGCCAGCAGCCAAGATTCAGGGTCCACTGAAGCTTTCTTT. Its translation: CASSQDSGSTEAFF.

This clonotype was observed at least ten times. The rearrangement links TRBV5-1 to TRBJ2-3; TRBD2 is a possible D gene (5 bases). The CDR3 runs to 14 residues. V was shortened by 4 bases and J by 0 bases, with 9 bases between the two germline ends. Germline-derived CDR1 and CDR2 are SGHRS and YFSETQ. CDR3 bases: TGCGCCAGCAGCCGGAGGACTAGCACAGATACGCAGTATTTT. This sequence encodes CASSRRTSTDTQYF.

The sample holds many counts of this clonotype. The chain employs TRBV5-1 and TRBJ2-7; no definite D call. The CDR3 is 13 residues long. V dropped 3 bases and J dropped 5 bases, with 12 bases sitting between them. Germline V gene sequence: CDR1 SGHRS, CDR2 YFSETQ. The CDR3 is CASSSQGSDEQYF. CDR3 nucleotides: TGCGCCAGCAGCTCACAAGGGTCCGACGAGCAGTACTTC.

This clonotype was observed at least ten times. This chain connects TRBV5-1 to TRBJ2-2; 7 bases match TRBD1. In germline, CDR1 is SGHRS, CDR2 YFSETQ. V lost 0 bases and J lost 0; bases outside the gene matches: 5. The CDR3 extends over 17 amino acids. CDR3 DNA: TGCGCCAGCAGCTTGGAACCAGGGGGTCCGAACACCGGGGAGCTGTTTTTT. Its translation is CASSLEPGGPNTGELFF.

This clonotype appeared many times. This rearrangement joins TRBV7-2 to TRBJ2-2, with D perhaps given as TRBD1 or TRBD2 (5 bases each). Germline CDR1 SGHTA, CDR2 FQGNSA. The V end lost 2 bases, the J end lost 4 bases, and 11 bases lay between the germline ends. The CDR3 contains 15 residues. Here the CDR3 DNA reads TGTGCCAGCAGCTTAATGAGGGGTCGCACCGGGGAGCTGTTTTTT. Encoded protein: CASSLMRGRTGELFF.

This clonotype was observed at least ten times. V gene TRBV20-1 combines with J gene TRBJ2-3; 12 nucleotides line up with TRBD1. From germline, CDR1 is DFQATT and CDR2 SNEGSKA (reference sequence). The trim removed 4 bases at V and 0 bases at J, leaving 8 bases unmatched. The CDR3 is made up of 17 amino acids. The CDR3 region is CSATRPGQGASTDTQYF. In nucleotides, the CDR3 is TGCAGTGCTACACGGCCGGGACAGGGGGCTAGCACAGATACGCAGTATTTT.

CDR3 sequence (DNA): TGTGCCAGCAGCTTAGCCCCGGGGCTCCTGGAGCAGTACTTC. This codes for CASSLAPGLLEQYF. This chain uses TRBV11-2 with TRBJ2-7; either TRBD1 or TRBD2 may fit D (5 bases each). The CDR3 contains 14 residues. Germline-derived CDR1 and CDR2 are SGHAT and FQNNGV. Trimming cost V 1 base and J 7 bases, with 14 bases left between them.

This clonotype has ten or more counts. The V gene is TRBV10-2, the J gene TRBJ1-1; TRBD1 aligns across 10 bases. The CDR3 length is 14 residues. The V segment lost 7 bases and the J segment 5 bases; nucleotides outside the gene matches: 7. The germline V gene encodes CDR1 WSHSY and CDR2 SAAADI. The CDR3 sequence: CASTTGTGETEAFF. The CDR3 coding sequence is TGCGCCAGCACAACAGGGACAGGGGAGACTGAAGCTTTCTTT.

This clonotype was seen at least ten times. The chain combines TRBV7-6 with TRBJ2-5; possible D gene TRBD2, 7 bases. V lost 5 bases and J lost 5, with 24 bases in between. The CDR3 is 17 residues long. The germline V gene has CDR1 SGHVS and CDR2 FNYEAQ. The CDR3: CASSGRGYGGPRETQYF. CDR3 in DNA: TGTGCCAGCAGCGGGAGAGGGTACGGGGGGCCACGGGAGACCCAGTACTTC.

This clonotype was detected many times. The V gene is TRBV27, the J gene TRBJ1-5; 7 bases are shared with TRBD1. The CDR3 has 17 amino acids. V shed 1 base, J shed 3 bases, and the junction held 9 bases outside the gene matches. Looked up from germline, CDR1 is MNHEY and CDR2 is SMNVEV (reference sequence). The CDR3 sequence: CASSLYAGQNFNQPQHF. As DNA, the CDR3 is TGTGCCAGCAGTTTATATGCGGGACAGAACTTCAATCAGCCCCAGCATTTT.

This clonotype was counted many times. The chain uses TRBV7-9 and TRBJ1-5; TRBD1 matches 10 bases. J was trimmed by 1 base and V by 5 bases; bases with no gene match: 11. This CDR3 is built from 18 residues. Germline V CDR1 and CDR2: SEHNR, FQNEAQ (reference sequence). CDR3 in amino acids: CASSRGTGAPLSNQPQHF. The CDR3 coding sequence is TGTGCCAGCAGCCGCGGGACAGGGGCACCCCTGAGCAATCAGCCCCAGCATTTT. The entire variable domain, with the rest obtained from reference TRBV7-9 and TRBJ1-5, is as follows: DTGVSQNPRHKITKRGQNVTFRCDPISEHNRLYWYRQTLGQGPEFLTYFQNEAQLEKSRLLSDRFSAERPKGSFSTLEIQRTEQGDSAMYLCASSRGTGAPLSNQPQHFGDGTRLSIL.

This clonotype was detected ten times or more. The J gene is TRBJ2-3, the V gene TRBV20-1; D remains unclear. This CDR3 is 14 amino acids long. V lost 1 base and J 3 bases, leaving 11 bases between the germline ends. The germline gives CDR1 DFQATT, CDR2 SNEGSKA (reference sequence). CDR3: CSARVQAGTDTQYF. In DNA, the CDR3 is TGCAGTGCTAGAGTTCAAGCTGGGACAGATACGCAGTATTTT.

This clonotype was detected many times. The CDR3 nucleotides are TGTGCCAGCAGCTTTTCCCGAGGGGATGAGCAGTTCTTC. Residues: CASSFSRGDEQFF. The chain recombines TRBV7-9 with TRBJ2-1; the D gene could be TRBD1 or TRBD2 (5 bases each). V lost 3 bases and J lost 8, with 11 bases in between. In germline, CDR1 is SEHNR, CDR2 FQNEAQ (reference sequence). There are 13 residues in the CDR3.

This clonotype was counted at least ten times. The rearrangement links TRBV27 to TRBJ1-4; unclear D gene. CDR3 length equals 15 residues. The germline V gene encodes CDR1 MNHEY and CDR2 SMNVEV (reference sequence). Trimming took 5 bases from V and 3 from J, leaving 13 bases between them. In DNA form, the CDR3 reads TGTGCCAGCAGTAAGACTCTTACGGCTAATGAAAAACTGTTTTTT. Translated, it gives CASSKTLTANEKLFF.

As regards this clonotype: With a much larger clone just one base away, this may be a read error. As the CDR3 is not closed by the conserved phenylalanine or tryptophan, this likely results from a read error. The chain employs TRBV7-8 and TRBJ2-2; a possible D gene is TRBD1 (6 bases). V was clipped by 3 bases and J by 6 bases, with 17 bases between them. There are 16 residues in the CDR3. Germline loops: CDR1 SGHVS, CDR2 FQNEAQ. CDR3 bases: TGTGCCAGCAGCTTCCGTGACAGGACCCTCCCCGGGGAGCTGTTTATT. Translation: CASSFRDRTLPGELFI.

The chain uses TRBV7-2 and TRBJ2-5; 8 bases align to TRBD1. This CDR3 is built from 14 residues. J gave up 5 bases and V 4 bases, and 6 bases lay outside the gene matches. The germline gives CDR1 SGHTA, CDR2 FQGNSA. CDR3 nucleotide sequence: TGTGCCAGCAGCTCGACAGGGGTCGGGGAGACCCAGTACTTC. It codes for CASSSTGVGETQYF.

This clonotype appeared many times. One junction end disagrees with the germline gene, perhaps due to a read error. The CDR3 here is CASRFIADTQYF. The CDR3 DNA sequence: TGTGCCAGCCGCTTTATCGCAGATACGCAGTATTTT. The rearrangement uses TRBV7-2 and TRBJ2-3; unclear D gene. Germline V lookup: CDR1 SGHTA, CDR2 FQGNSA. The CDR3 extends over 12 amino acids.

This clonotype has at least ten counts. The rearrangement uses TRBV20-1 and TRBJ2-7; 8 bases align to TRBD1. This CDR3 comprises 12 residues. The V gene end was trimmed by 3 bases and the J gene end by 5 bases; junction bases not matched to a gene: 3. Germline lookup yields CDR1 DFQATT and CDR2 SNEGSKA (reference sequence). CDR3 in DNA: TGCAGTGCTAGTGACAGGGGCGACGAGCAGTACTTC. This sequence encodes CSASDRGDEQYF.

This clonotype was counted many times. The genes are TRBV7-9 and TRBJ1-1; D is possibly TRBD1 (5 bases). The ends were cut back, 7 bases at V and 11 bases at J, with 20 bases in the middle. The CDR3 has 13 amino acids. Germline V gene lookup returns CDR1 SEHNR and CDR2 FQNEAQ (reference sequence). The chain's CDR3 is CASTLDTRGSAFF. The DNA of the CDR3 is TGTGCCAGCACCTTGGACACCCGAGGTAGTGCTTTCTTT.

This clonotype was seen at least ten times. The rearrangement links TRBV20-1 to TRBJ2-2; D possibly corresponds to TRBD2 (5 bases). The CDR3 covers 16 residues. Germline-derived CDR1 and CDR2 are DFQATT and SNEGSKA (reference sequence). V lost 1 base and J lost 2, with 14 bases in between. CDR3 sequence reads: CSARASSLANTGELFF. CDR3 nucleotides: TGCAGTGCTAGAGCCTCTTCCCTAGCCAACACCGGGGAGCTGTTTTTT.

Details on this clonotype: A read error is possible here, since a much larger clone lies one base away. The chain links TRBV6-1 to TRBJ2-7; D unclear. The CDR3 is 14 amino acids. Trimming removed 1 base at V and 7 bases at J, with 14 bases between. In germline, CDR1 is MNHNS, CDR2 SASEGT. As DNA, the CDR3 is TGTGCCAGCAGTGAAGGGTCATGGGCCGGAGAGCAGTACTTC. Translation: CASSEGSWAGEQYF.

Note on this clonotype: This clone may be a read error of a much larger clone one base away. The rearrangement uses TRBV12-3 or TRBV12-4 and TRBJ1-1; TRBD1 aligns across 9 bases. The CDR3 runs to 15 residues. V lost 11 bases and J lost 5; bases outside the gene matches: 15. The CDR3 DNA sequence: TGTGCCTGCACCCTCAGGACAGGGGCCAATACTGAAGCTTTCTTT. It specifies CACTLRTGANTEAFF.

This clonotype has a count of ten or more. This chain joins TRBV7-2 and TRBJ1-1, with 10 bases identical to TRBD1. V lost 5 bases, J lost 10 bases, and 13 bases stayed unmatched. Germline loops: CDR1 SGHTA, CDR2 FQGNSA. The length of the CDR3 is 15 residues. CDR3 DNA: TGTGCCAGCAGCCCCCCCGGGGACAGGGGCGTGCTAGCTTTCTTT. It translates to CASSPPGDRGVLAFF.

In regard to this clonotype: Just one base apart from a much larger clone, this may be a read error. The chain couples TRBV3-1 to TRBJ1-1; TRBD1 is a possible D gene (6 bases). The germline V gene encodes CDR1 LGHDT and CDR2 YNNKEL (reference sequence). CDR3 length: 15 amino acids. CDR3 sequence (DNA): TGTGTCAGCAGCCGCTCCGAGGGGGGCTACACTGAAGCTTTCTTT. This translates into CVSSRSEGGYTEAFF.

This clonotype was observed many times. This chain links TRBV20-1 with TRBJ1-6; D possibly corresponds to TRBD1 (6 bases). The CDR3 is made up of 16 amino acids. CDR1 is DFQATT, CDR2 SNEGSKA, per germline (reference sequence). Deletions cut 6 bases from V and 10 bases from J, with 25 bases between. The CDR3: CSANKPGVGTRSPLHF. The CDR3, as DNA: TGCAGTGCCAACAAGCCAGGGGTAGGCACCAGATCACCCCTCCACTTT.

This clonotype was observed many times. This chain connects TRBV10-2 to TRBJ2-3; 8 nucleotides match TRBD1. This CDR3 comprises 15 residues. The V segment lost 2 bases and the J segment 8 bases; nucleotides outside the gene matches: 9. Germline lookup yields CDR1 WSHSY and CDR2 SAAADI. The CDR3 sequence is CASSERDRSTGTQYF. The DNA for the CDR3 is TGCGCCAGCAGTGAGCGGGACAGGTCCACTGGTACGCAGTATTTT.

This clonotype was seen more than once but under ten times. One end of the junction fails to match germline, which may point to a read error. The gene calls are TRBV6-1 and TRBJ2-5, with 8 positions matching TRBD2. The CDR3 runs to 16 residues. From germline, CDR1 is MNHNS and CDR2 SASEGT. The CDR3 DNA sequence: TGTGCCAGCAGAGAAGAGACGGGACTAGTTGTTGAGACCCAGTACTTC. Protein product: CASREETGLVVETQYF.

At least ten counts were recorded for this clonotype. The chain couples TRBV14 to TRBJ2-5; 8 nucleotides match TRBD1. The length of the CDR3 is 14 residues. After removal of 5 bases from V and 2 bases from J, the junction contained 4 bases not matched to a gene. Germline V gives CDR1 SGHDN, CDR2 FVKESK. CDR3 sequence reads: CASSKHRGQETQYF. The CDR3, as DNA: TGTGCCAGCAGCAAACACAGGGGGCAAGAGACCCAGTACTTC.